This is a list of T cell receptor beta chains from one sample in a study of blood T cell repertoires in COVID-19. TCRdb's copy holds only in-frame clones and misses some; the assay was immunoSEQ multiplex PCR. The sample yields 150,000 to 180,000 clones, around 80% seen once. The sequenced material came from PBMCs or T cells enriched from blood (not recorded which). The origin of the receptors is a man in his fifties who had recovered from COVID-19. Both conserved end residues are part of each CDR3. A D gene is named only where the DNA matches it firmly. Some rows have no size entry. The others give once, few or many, or a class for an expanded clone.

d_gene: TRBD1; abundance: .; v_gene: TRBV2; j_gene: TRBJ2-7; CDR3aa: CASSQGVSYEQYF; CDR3nt: TGTGCCAGCTCACAGGGGGTTTCCTACGAGCAGTACTTC
d_gene: TRBD1; abundance: .; v_gene: TRBV12-5; j_gene: TRBJ1-4; CDR3aa: CASGLYRQGEVTNEKLFF; CDR3nt: TGTGCTAGTGGTTTGTATCGACAGGGCGAGGTAACTAATGAAAAACTGTTTTTT
d_gene: TRBD1; abundance: .; v_gene: TRBV11-2; j_gene: TRBJ1-4; CDR3aa: CASSWDRVNEKLFF; CDR3nt: TGTGCCAGCAGCTGGGACAGGGTTAATGAAAAACTGTTTTTT
d_gene: .; abundance: once; v_gene: TRBV7-8; j_gene: TRBJ1-2; CDR3aa: CASTIEEGYGYTF; CDR3nt: TGTGCCAGCACCATCGAAGAGGGATATGGCTACACCTTC
d_gene: .; abundance: .; v_gene: TRBV7-8; j_gene: TRBJ2-1; CDR3aa: CASSFGTTTGGAKYNEQFF; CDR3nt: TGTGCCAGCAGCTTTGGGACTACGACGGGGGGCGCGAAGTACAATGAGCAGTTCTTC
d_gene: .; abundance: .; v_gene: TRBV27; j_gene: TRBJ2-2; CDR3aa: CASSLSVQGPGELFF; CDR3nt: TGTGCCAGCAGTTTATCGGTGCAGGGCCCCGGGGAGCTGTTTTTT
d_gene: TRBD1; abundance: few; v_gene: TRBV5-6; j_gene: TRBJ1-5; CDR3aa: CASSSSRTGEFSNQPQHF; CDR3nt: TGTGCCAGCAGCTCATCCAGGACAGGGGAGTTTAGCAATCAGCCCCAGCATTTT
d_gene: .; abundance: .; v_gene: TRBV11-3; j_gene: TRBJ2-2; CDR3aa: CASSFDLSTTGELFF; CDR3nt: TGTGCCAGCAGCTTCGACCTGTCGACAACCGGGGAGCTGTTTTTT
d_gene: TRBD1; abundance: .; v_gene: TRBV7-8; j_gene: TRBJ1-5; CDR3aa: CASSSPTGPYSNQPQHF; CDR3nt: TGTGCCAGCAGCTCCCCGACAGGGCCCTATAGCAATCAGCCCCAGCATTTT
d_gene: TRBD1; abundance: .; v_gene: TRBV7-2; j_gene: TRBJ1-1; CDR3aa: CASSPTPTGLNTEAFF; CDR3nt: TGTGCCAGCAGCCCCACCCCGACAGGGTTGAACACTGAAGCTTTCTTT
d_gene: .; abundance: .; v_gene: TRBV20-1; j_gene: TRBJ1-1; CDR3aa: CSASFRGNTEAFF; CDR3nt: TGCAGTGCTAGTTTCAGGGGGAACACTGAAGCTTTCTTT
d_gene: .; abundance: .; v_gene: TRBV5-1; j_gene: TRBJ1-3; CDR3aa: CASSRGSLSGNTIYF; CDR3nt: TGCGCCAGCTCACGGGGGTCCCTCTCTGGAAACACCATATATTTT
d_gene: TRBD1; abundance: .; v_gene: TRBV6-5; j_gene: TRBJ2-2; CDR3aa: CASRVGQINTGELFF; CDR3nt: TGTGCCAGCAGAGTGGGACAGATCAACACCGGGGAGCTGTTTTTT
d_gene: TRBD1; abundance: .; v_gene: TRBV28; j_gene: TRBJ1-5; CDR3aa: CASSSGTGRNQPQHF; CDR3nt: TGTGCCAGCAGTTCCGGGACAGGAAGAAATCAGCCCCAGCATTTT
d_gene: .; abundance: once; v_gene: TRBV15; j_gene: TRBJ1-6; CDR3aa: CATSRGEQGFQSPLHF; CDR3nt: TGTGCCACCAGCAGGGGAGAACAGGGTTTTCAATCACCCCTCCACTTT